Given below is one T cell receptor (beta chain) in context. No antigen is known for it. The junction departs from germline at one end; a sequencing error may be responsible. TCRdb fed the RT-PCR reads into MiXCR, producing one record per CDR3 protein. Of approximately 500,000 distinct CDR3 sequences in the sample, over 10% were seen once. The entry originates in a study of response to subunit inactivated influenza vaccine. Notes on the study in general: There was a suggestion from the authors that each seasonal influenza vaccination recruits few new T cells.

CDR3 size: 20 residues. The V gene's germline CDR1 is SGHAT and CDR2 FQNNGV. Sequenced material: PBMCs from blood, taken about 40 days after vaccination. The V and J genes are TRBV11-2 and TRBJ2-3; 8 bases align to TRBD2. This sequence was found in a man aged 50-59 years who received an inactivated influenza vaccine. The CDR3 DNA reads as TGTGCCAGCACCTTAGAGGGGAAACAAGAGCGGGGGCGAGGAGCAGATACGCAGTATTTT. Translating it yields CASTLEGKQERGRGADTQYF.